Sequencing of this T cell receptor beta chain was carried out in a study of T cells in localized non-small cell lung cancer. Overall study findings and caveats: Heterogeneity within the tumor remains possible, as just one region underwent sequencing. The study found T cell clonality highest in uninvolved adjacent lung, above tumor. Adjacent lung held a median 57 of the top 100 tumor clones. A denser population of T cells in blood accompanied longer overall survival.

Sequencing used immunoSEQ multiplex PCR; TCRdb keeps in-frame clones, though not all of them. The profile shows around 30,000 clones, roughly three quarters of them singletons. The CDR3 totals 13 residues. Trimming shortened V by 5 bases and J by 4 bases, and 11 bases separated the two germline ends. Germline V gives CDR1 SEHNR, CDR2 FQNEAQ (reference sequence). About this clone itself: Its antigen is undetermined.

V is TRBV7-9 and J is TRBJ1-2; D uncertain. The sequences come from peripheral blood, collected before any cancer treatment. The clonotype originates from a male donor aged 60 or over with stage II squamous cell lung carcinoma. The CDR3 loop is CASSPGASYGYTF. The CDR3 region has the DNA TGTGCCAGCAGCCCGGGAGCGAGCTATGGCTACACCTTC.